This record concerns one TCR beta chain sequence. These data originate in a study of blood T cell repertoires in COVID-19. Method: immunoSEQ multiplex PCR; TCRdb's copy keeps in-frame clones and lacks some. The table shows some 150,000 clones, with 84% occurring only once. Per the germline V gene, CDR1 is SGHRS and CDR2 is YFSETQ. V gave up 5 bases and J gave up 4 bases; unmatched junction bases: 8. The CDR3 is 14 residues long. It was within 2 weeks before study entry that exposed participants met a COVID-19 case. Sequencing input: PBMCs or T cells enriched from blood (not recorded which). The chain recombines TRBV5-1 with TRBJ1-2, with 7 positions matching TRBD1. This receptor was obtained from a woman aged 45-60 years who had been exposed to COVID-19. The CDR3 loop reads CASSPRTGLYGYTF. In DNA form, the CDR3 reads TGCGCCAGCAGTCCTCGGACAGGCCTCTATGGCTACACCTTC.